This T cell receptor beta chain originates from a study of cytomegalovirus exposure and HLA in healthy donors. A word on this clone: The antigen remains undetermined.

The PCR made use of 60 Vbeta and 13 Jbeta primers. Some clones are missing from TCRdb's copy, which holds only in-frame ones; the method was immunoSEQ multiplex PCR. The repertoire includes approximately 100,000 clones, around nine tenths of them detected once, and roughly 8.3% sits in the top ten. Findings and limits, study-wide: In a later analysis, specific HLA alleles were associated with under 20,000 TCR beta sequences at a 0.05 false discovery rate.

Germline assignment: CDR1 MNHNY and CDR2 SVGAGI (reference sequence). This CDR3 has 13 residues. Losses at the gene ends were 7 bases for V and 4 bases for J; bases not matched to a gene: 6. The sequence was collected from a man aged 25 to 40 in good health and CMV-seropositive. The chain recombines TRBV6-6 with TRBJ2-7; 8 bases are a match to TRBD1. Sequencing was performed on PBMCs. CDR3: CASTMDRAYEQYF. In nucleotides, the CDR3 is TGTGCCAGCACCATGGACAGGGCTTACGAGCAGTACTTC.